This T cell receptor (beta chain) was retrieved from a study of blood T cell repertoires in COVID-19. Whole-study context: The origin of the acute and convalescent COVID-19 samples was the United States, Italy and Spain. T cells, B-cell-depleted T cells, or PBMCs provided the cDNA or gDNA that served as material.

Source study methods: The authors estimated nucleated cell counts from reference gene primer amplification. The table came from immunoSEQ multiplex PCR; TCRdb's copy has only in-frame clones and leaves some out. That table supplies the V and J calls and clone size; D and trimming were determined from the DNA. This sample carries 110,000 to 150,000 clones, around 81% of them seen once, and the ten largest clones take roughly 8%. The table lists this clone with a few counts. The CDR3 loop spans 15 amino acids. Trimming pared 5 bases from V and 1 base from J, leaving 9 bases between. CDR1 is MDHEN, CDR2 SYDVKM, per germline.

This TCR was sampled from a human donor in a cohort sampled during active COVID-19. This rearrangement joins TRBV28 to TRBJ2-6; D unresolved. Sequenced sample: peripheral blood. The CDR3 protein is CASSPLRSGANVLTF. The DNA of the CDR3 is TGTGCCAGCAGTCCCCTGCGATCTGGGGCCAACGTCCTGACTTTC.